These 8 T cell receptor beta chains were all obtained from the same sample, sequenced in a study of blood T cell repertoires in COVID-19. Sequencing used immunoSEQ multiplex PCR; TCRdb keeps in-frame clones, though not all of them. The sample lists about 300,000 clones, about 89% occurring once. Specimen: PBMCs or T cells enriched from blood (not recorded which). The source of these receptors is a woman aged 18-35 years who had recovered from COVID-19.

This chain uses TRBV6-6 with TRBJ1-5, with D uncertain. V lost 8 bases to trimming and J lost 3 bases, with 14 bases between them. CDR3 size: 14 residues. Germline V gives CDR1 MNHNY, CDR2 SVGAGI (reference sequence). The CDR3 spells CASAERASNQPQHF. CDR3 nucleotides: TGTGCCAGCGCAGAGCGGGCTTCCAATCAGCCCCAGCATTTT.

This chain joins TRBV4-3 and TRBJ1-1, with 9 bases matching TRBD1. V shed 2 bases and J 6 bases; nucleotides not matched to a gene: 10. Germline V gives CDR1 LGHNA, CDR2 YSLEER. The CDR3 totals 16 residues. CDR3 DNA: TGCGCCAGCAGCCAACCCGGGACAGGGATAGACTCTGAAGCTTTCTTT. The encoded protein is CASSQPGTGIDSEAFF.

The gene calls are TRBV10-3 and TRBJ1-6; 7 positions match TRBD1. The trim removed 6 bases at V and 3 bases at J, leaving 8 bases unmatched. The CDR3 is 16 amino acids. Germline CDR1 is ENHRY and CDR2 is SYGVKD. CDR3 coding DNA: TGTGCCATCAGCGGGGACAGCTCCTTCTATAATTCACCCCTCCACTTT. Translation: CAISGDSSFYNSPLHF.

V is TRBV18 and J is TRBJ2-7; TRBD2 aligns across 7 bases. The CDR3 is 15 residues long. Trimming removed 1 base from V and 2 bases from J; junction bases left unmatched: 5. Germline CDR1 is KGHSH and CDR2 is LQKENI. Here the CDR3 reads CASSPLLAVTYEQYF. The CDR3 coding sequence is TGTGCCAGCTCACCACTGCTAGCGGTTACCTACGAGCAGTACTTC. The variable domain in full, with the rest retrieved from reference TRBV18 and TRBJ2-7, is NAGVMQNPRHLVRRRGQEARLRCSPMKGHSHVYWYRQLPEEGLKFMVYLQKENIIDESGMPKERFSAEFPKEGPSILRIQQVVRGDSAAYFCASSPLLAVTYEQYFGPGTRLTVT.

V gene TRBV5-1 combines with J gene TRBJ2-1; 7 positions match TRBD2. CDR3 length: 14 residues. Germline V gene data show CDR1 as SGHRS and CDR2 as YFSETQ. Trimming removed 4 bases from V and 7 bases from J; junction bases left unmatched: 8. The DNA for the CDR3 is TGCGCCAGCAGCCCGCTGACTAGCTCGAATGAGCAGTTCTTC. It is translated as CASSPLTSSNEQFF.

The rearrangement links TRBV7-3 to TRBJ2-2; D is uncertain. Trimming took 4 bases from V and 2 from J, leaving 5 bases between them. Germline CDR1 reads SGHTA; CDR2 reads FQGTGA. CDR3 length: 13 amino acids. The CDR3 protein is CASSYSNTGELFF. CDR3 nucleotides: TGTGCCAGCAGCTATTCAAACACCGGGGAGCTGTTTTTT.

V is TRBV5-6 and J is TRBJ2-5, with D possibly TRBD2 on 6 matching bases. V lost 4 bases, J lost 2 bases, and 18 bases lay in between. CDR1 SGHDT and CDR2 YYEEEE come from the germline V gene. The CDR3 is 16 residues long. CDR3 protein: CASSPTAGAVQETQYF. The DNA for the CDR3 is TGTGCCAGCAGCCCCACAGCGGGTGCGGTGCAAGAGACCCAGTACTTC. The full variable domain, completed using reference TRBV5-6 and TRBJ2-5, is DAGVTQSPTHLIKTRGQQVTLRCSPKSGHDTVSWYQQALGQGPQFIFQYYEEEERQRGNFPDRFSGHQFPNYSSELNVNALLLGDSALYLCASSPTAGAVQETQYFGPGTRLLVL.

The V call is TRBV7-2, the J call TRBJ1-1, with D uncertain. The CDR3 length is 14 residues. The germline V gene encodes CDR1 SGHTA and CDR2 FQGNSA. V was pared by 3 bases and J by 1 base, with 9 bases between. CDR3 nucleotide sequence: TGTGCCAGCAGCTTGTATTCGGGGAACACTGAAGCTTTCTTT. The encoded protein is CASSLYSGNTEAFF.